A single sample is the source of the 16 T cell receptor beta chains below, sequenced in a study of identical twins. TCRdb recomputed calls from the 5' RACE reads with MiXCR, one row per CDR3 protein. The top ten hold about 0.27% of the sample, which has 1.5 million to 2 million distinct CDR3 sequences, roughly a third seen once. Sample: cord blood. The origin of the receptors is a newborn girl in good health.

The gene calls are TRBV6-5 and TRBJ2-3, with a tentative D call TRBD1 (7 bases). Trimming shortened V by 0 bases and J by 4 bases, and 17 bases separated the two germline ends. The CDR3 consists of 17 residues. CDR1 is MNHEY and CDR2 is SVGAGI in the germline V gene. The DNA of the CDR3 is TGTGCCAGCAGTTACTCGGTCTGGCCAGGGGGGTCAGATACGCAGTATTTT. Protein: CASSYSVWPGGSDTQYF.

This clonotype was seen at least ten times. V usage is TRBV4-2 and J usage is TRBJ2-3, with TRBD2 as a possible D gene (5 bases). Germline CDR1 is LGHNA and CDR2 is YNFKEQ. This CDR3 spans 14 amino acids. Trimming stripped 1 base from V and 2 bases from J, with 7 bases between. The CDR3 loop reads CASSQAGTTDTQYF. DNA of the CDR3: TGTGCCAGCAGCCAAGCGGGAACCACAGATACGCAGTATTTT.

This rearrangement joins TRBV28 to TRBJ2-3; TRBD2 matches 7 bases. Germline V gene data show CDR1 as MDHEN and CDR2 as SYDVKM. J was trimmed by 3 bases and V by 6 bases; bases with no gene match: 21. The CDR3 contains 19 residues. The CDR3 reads CASSSRSLRGSGLTDTQYF. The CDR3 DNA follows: TGTGCCAGCAGCTCCCGGAGTCTCAGAGGTAGCGGGTTAACAGATACGCAGTATTTT.

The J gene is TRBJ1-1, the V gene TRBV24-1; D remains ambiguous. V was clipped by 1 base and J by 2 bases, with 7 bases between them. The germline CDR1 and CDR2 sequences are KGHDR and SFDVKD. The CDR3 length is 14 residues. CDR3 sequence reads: CATSDFQVNTEAFF. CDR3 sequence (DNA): TGTGCCACCAGTGATTTTCAGGTTAACACTGAAGCTTTCTTT.

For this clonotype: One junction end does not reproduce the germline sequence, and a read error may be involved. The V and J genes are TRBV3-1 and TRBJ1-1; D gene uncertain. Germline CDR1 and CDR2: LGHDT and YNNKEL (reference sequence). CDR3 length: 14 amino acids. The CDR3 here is CACSQGGRNTEAFF. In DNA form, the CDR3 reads TGTGCCTGCAGCCAAGGAGGGAGGAACACTGAAGCTTTCTTT.

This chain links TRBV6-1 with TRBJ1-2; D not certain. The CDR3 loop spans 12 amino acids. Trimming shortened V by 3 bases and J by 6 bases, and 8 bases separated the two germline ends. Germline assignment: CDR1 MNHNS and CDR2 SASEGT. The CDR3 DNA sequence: TGTGCCAGCAGTGACAGTCCTAATGGCTACACCTTC. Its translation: CASSDSPNGYTF.

CDR3: CASSYNRGKYERYF. In nucleotides, the CDR3 is TGTGCCAGCAGTTATAACAGGGGCAAGTACGAGCGGTACTTC. The rearrangement uses TRBV6-6 and TRBJ2-4; the match to TRBD1 covers 7 bases. J was trimmed by 15 bases and V by 3 bases; bases with no gene match: 14. Germline CDR1 and CDR2: MNHNY and SVGAGI (reference sequence). The CDR3 runs to 14 residues.

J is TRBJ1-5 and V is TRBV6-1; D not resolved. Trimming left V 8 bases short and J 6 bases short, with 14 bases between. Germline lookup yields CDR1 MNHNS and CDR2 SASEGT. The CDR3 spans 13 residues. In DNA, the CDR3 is TGTGCCAGCCCTCCAGAAGGAGGTCAGCCCCAGCATTTT. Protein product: CASPPEGGQPQHF.

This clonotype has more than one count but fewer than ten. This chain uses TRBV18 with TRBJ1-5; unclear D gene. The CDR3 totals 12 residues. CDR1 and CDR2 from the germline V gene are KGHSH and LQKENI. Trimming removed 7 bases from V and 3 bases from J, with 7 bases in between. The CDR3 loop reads CASCGNNQPQHF. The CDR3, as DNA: TGTGCCAGCTGTGGGAACAATCAGCCCCAGCATTTT.

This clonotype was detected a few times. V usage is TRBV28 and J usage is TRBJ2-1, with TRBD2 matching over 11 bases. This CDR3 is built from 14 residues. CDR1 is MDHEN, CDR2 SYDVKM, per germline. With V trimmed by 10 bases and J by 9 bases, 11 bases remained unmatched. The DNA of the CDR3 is TGTGCCACAAATCTAGCGGGAGGAACTCGTGAGCAGTTCTTC. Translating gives CATNLAGGTREQFF. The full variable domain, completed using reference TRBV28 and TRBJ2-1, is DVKVTQSSRYLVKRTGEKVFLECVQDMDHENMFWYRQDPGLGLRLIYFSYDVKMKEKGDIPEGYSVSREKKERFSLILESASTNQTSMYLCATNLAGGTREQFFGPGTRLTVL.

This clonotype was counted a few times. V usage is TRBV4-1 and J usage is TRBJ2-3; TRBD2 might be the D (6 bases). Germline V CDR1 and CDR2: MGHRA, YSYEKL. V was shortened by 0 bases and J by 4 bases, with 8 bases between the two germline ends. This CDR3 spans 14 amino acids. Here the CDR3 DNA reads TGCGCCAGCAGCCAAGACGGGGGACCAGATACGCAGTATTTT. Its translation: CASSQDGGPDTQYF.

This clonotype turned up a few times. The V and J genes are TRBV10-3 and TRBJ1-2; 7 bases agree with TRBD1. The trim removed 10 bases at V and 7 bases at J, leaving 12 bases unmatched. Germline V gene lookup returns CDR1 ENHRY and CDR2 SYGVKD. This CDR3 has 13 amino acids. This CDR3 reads CATRRDSASGYTF. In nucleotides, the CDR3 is TGTGCCACCAGGAGGGACAGTGCCTCTGGCTACACCTTC.

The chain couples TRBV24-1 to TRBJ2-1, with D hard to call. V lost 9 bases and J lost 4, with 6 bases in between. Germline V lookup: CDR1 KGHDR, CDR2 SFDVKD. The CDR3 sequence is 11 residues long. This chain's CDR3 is CATGNYNEQFF. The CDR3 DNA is TGTGCCACCGGTAATTACAATGAGCAGTTCTTC.

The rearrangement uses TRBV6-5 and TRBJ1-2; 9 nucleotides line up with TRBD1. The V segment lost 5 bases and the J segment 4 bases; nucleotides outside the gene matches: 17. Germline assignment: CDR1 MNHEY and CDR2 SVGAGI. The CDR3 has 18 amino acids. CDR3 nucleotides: TGTGCCAGCAGTCTACCGCGGACAGGGGCGCGTATAATCTATGGCTACACCTTC. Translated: CASSLPRTGARIIYGYTF.

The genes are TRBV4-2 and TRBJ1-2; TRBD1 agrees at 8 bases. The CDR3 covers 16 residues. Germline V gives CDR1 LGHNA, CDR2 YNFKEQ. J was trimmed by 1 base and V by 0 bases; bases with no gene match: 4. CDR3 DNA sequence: TGTGCCAGCAGCCAAGAGACGACAGGGGTTAACTATGGCTACACCTTC. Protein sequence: CASSQETTGVNYGYTF.

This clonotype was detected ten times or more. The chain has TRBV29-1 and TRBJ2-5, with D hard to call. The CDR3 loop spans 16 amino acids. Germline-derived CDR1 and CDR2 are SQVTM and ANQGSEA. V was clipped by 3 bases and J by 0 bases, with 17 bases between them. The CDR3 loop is CSVELGRAKYQETQYF. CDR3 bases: TGCAGCGTTGAGCTCGGACGCGCTAAGTACCAAGAGACCCAGTACTTC.